Below are 18 T cell receptor beta chains sequenced from a single sample in a study of shared clonotypes between healthy human individuals. Clones were read by immunoSEQ multiplex PCR, and TCRdb kept only the in-frame ones, dropping some. The table has 760,000 or so clones, about 97% seen once; the top ten hold around 0.25%. Positive CCR7 selection of CD45RO-negative cells yielded the naive CD8 cells, and terminally differentiated effector memory CD45RA+ cells were excluded. Sequenced sample: naive CD8+ T cells sorted from blood. The receptors shown here come from a man aged 25-40 years in good health.

This rearrangement joins TRBV7-6 to TRBJ2-7, with a possible D match to TRBD2 (6 bases). CDR3 length: 12 residues. V lost 7 bases and J lost 5, with 12 bases in between. The germline V gene encodes CDR1 SGHVS and CDR2 FNYEAQ. The CDR3 region is CASTSGEDEQYF. The CDR3 nucleotides are TGTGCCAGCACTTCGGGGGAGGACGAGCAGTACTTC.

This clone was picked up one time. The genes are TRBV6-5 and TRBJ1-1, with unresolved D. The V and J ends lost 2 bases and 1 base respectively, with 8 bases between them. This CDR3 comprises 14 residues. CDR1 is MNHEY, CDR2 SVGAGI, per germline. CDR3 protein: CASSYGGENTEAFF. In DNA, the CDR3 is TGTGCCAGCAGTTACGGCGGGGAGAACACTGAAGCTTTCTTT.

This chain connects TRBV29-1 to TRBJ2-1, with a weak D call TRBD2 (6 bases). The V end was cut by 7 bases, the J end by 9 bases, with 13 bases between. The CDR3 contains 11 residues. Germline-derived CDR1 and CDR2 are SQVTM and ANQGSEA. The CDR3 region is CSASHGGEQFF. Written as DNA, the CDR3 is TGCAGCGCATCCCACGGGGGTGAGCAGTTCTTC.

J is TRBJ1-1 and V is TRBV4-3; 7 positions match TRBD1. Trimming removed 0 bases from V and 2 bases from J; junction bases left unmatched: 6. The CDR3 has 16 residues. In germline, CDR1 is LGHNA, CDR2 YSLEER. CDR3 bases: TGCGCCAGCAGCCAAGATCCGGGACAGATAAACACTGAAGCTTTCTTT. This gives the protein CASSQDPGQINTEAFF.

The J gene is TRBJ2-2, the V gene TRBV29-1; 10 nucleotides align to TRBD2. CDR3 length equals 16 residues. Germline V CDR1 and CDR2: SQVTM, ANQGSEA. J was trimmed by 0 bases and V by 1 base; bases with no gene match: 2. Here the CDR3 reads CSVEGLAGANTGELFF. For the CDR3, the DNA is TGCAGCGTTGAAGGACTAGCGGGCGCGAACACCGGGGAGCTGTTTTTT.

This chain uses TRBV6-4 with TRBJ1-2; a possible D gene is TRBD1 (6 bases). CDR3 length equals 14 residues. V was trimmed by 0 bases and J by 6 bases, leaving 11 bases between them. Germline loops: CDR1 MRHNA, CDR2 SNTAGT. CDR3 bases: TGTGCCAGCAGTGACTCGAACAGGGAGGATGGCTACACCTTC. This translates into CASSDSNREDGYTF.

Only one count was recorded for this clone. V gene TRBV7-2 combines with J gene TRBJ2-7, with 8 bases fitting TRBD2. V was pared by 5 bases and J by 0 bases, with 15 bases of the junction left unmatched. The CDR3 runs 18 residues. CDR1 SGHTA and CDR2 FQGNSA come from the germline V gene. Here the CDR3 reads CASSLPRLAGKTSYEQYF. CDR3 nucleotide sequence: TGTGCCAGCAGCCTACCACGATTAGCGGGGAAGACCTCCTACGAGCAGTACTTC.

The rearrangement links TRBV2 to TRBJ1-1; D unresolved. V was cut by 7 bases and J by 0 bases, with 9 bases left in between. CDR1 and CDR2 from the germline V gene are SNHLY and FYNNEI. The CDR3 totals 13 residues. The CDR3, as DNA: TGTGCCAGCATCGAAAGGTTGAACACTGAAGCTTTCTTT. Amino acid sequence: CASIERLNTEAFF.

This clone is a singleton in its sample. The rearrangement uses TRBV6-1 and TRBJ2-7; D gene unclear. The germline gives CDR1 MNHNS, CDR2 SASEGT. V lost 7 bases and J 6 bases, leaving 10 bases between the germline ends. This CDR3 has 11 residues. The CDR3, as DNA: TGTGCCAGCATTCGGCGTTTCGAGCAGTACTTC. It specifies CASIRRFEQYF.

The chain uses TRBV7-9 and TRBJ2-5, with TRBD1 identical over 7 bases. Per the germline V gene, CDR1 is SEHNR and CDR2 is FQNEAQ (reference sequence). The junction had 11 bases not matched to a gene; V was cut back by 5 bases and J by 5 bases. This CDR3 spans 15 amino acids. This chain's CDR3 is CASSRATGTEETQYF. As DNA, the CDR3 is TGTGCCAGCAGCCGAGCGACAGGGACAGAGGAGACCCAGTACTTC.

The rearrangement uses TRBV11-2 and TRBJ2-7; possible D gene TRBD2, 5 bases. Trimming pared 5 bases from V and 0 bases from J, leaving 14 bases between. The CDR3 is 15 amino acids. CDR1 SGHAT and CDR2 FQNNGV come from the germline V gene. This CDR3 is CASSHEWGASYEQYF. In nucleotides, the CDR3 is TGTGCCAGCAGCCACGAATGGGGAGCCTCCTACGAGCAGTACTTC.

CDR3 protein: CASGMGMNTEAFF. The DNA for the CDR3 is TGTGCCAGCGGGATGGGGATGAACACTGAAGCTTTCTTT. The chain couples TRBV9 to TRBJ1-1; no definite D call. V was shortened by 7 bases and J by 0 bases, with 10 bases between the two germline ends. The CDR3 consists of 13 residues. Germline-derived CDR1 and CDR2 are SGDLS and YYNGEE.

The V call is TRBV20-1, the J call TRBJ2-7; weak D call: TRBD2 (7 bases). The CDR3 has 10 residues. Germline assignment: CDR1 DFQATT and CDR2 SNEGSKA (reference sequence). V lost 3 bases and J lost 12, with 12 bases in between. The CDR3 here is CSASEGGMYF. DNA of the CDR3: TGCAGTGCTAGTGAGGGGGGGATGTACTTC.

This chain joins TRBV7-9 and TRBJ2-1, with TRBD2 identical over 9 bases. Germline V CDR1 and CDR2: SEHNR, FQNEAQ (reference sequence). This CDR3 has 15 residues. V was clipped by 5 bases and J by 6 bases; unmatched bases: 8. For the CDR3, the DNA is TGTGCCAGCAGCCCCCTTGCGGGAGGGTCCAATGAGCAGTTCTTC. It is translated as CASSPLAGGSNEQFF.

The chain carries TRBV27 and TRBJ1-5, with D possibly being TRBD1 (5 bases). This CDR3 is built from 19 residues. Trimming shortened V by 11 bases and J by 0 bases, and 29 bases separated the two germline ends. Germline loops: CDR1 MNHEY, CDR2 SMNVEV (reference sequence). CDR3 in DNA: TGTGCCGTGGAAGAACACCCGCCCAATGACAGTAATAGCAATCAGCCCCAGCATTTT. It translates to CAVEEHPPNDSNSNQPQHF.

The V gene is TRBV15, the J gene TRBJ1-5; TRBD1 is a possible D gene (5 bases). The CDR3 is 14 residues long. CDR1 and CDR2 (germline): LNHNV, YYDKDF (reference sequence). With 6 bases removed from V and 7 bases from J, the gap between germline ends came to 16 bases. CDR3 nucleotide sequence: TGTGCCACCAGGGAGGACATCACCGGGCAGCCCCAGCATTTT. This encodes CATREDITGQPQHF.

This chain connects TRBV6-5 to TRBJ2-1; 7 bases fit TRBD2. CDR1 MNHEY and CDR2 SVGAGI come from the germline V gene. V shed 2 bases and J 5 bases; nucleotides not matched to a gene: 3. There are 14 residues in the CDR3. The CDR3 is CASSYVGGNNEQFF. The CDR3 nucleotides are TGTGCCAGCAGTTACGTGGGAGGGAACAATGAGCAGTTCTTC.

The CDR3 DNA sequence: TGTGCCACCAGCAGGAGGGTCCAATACCAAGAGACCCAGTACTTC. Amino acids: CATSRRVQYQETQYF. This chain connects TRBV15 to TRBJ2-5, with D possibly matching TRBD2 (5 bases). Trimming shortened V by 3 bases and J by 0 bases, and 11 bases separated the two germline ends. The CDR3 loop spans 15 amino acids. Germline V gene sequence: CDR1 LNHNV, CDR2 YYDKDF (reference sequence). The complete variable domain, with remaining parts taken from reference TRBV15 and TRBJ2-5, reads DAMVIQNPRYQVTQFGKPVTLSCSQTLNHNVMYWYQQKSSQAPKLLFHYYDKDFNNEADTPDNFQSRRPNTSFCFLDIRSPGLGDTAMYLCATSRRVQYQETQYFGPGTRLLVL.